Below are 22 T cell receptor beta chains sequenced from a single sample in a study of T cells in localized non-small cell lung cancer (TCRdb year 2020). Receptor amplification or capture employed the immunoSEQ multiplex PCR assay. This is the immuneACCESS table as TCRdb keeps it, with only in-frame sequences that have V and J called. A part of the clones is gone; compared with another copy, unresolved V genes explain less than half, and the rest is unexplained. The sample table lists tens of thousands of clones, around 83% of them with a count of one. Jointly, the top ten make up roughly 7.7% of the sample. Specimen: peripheral blood, collected before any cancer treatment. All receptors come from a woman between 18 and 49 years old with stage III lung adenocarcinoma.

There are a few counts of this clone. CDR3 coding DNA: TGTGCCAGTAGGATACTAGCGGGCCGCACAGATACGCAGTATTTT. This encodes CASRILAGRTDTQYF. V gene TRBV19 combines with J gene TRBJ2-3; 9 positions match TRBD2. With V trimmed by 6 bases and J by 1 base, 5 bases remained unmatched. The CDR3 contains 15 residues. Germline loops: CDR1 LNHDA, CDR2 SQIVND (reference sequence).

The chain couples TRBV7-3 to TRBJ2-3, with TRBD1 identical over 8 bases. The CDR3 totals 17 residues. V dropped 5 bases and J dropped 1; count of bases not matched to a gene: 11. CDR1 is SGHTA and CDR2 is FQGTGA in the germline V gene. In DNA form, the CDR3 reads TGTGCCAGCAGCCGAGATAGCCCGGGACAGGGCACAGATACGCAGTATTTT. This codes for CASSRDSPGQGTDTQYF.

The chain has TRBV7-8 and TRBJ1-5; no clear D gene. CDR1 SGHVS and CDR2 FQNEAQ come from the germline V gene. The CDR3 contains 14 residues. The germline V and J ends were trimmed by 1 base and 9 bases, with 13 bases remaining between them. CDR3 amino acids: CASSLEAGLRPQHF. The CDR3 nucleotides read TGTGCCAGCAGCTTAGAAGCGGGCTTGAGGCCCCAGCATTTT.

This clone appeared once. The J gene is TRBJ2-3, the V gene TRBV5-4; no clear D gene. From germline, CDR1 is SGHNT and CDR2 YYREEE (reference sequence). The CDR3 spans 13 residues. Trimming left V 6 bases short and J 2 bases short, with 10 bases between. The CDR3, as DNA: TGTGCCAGCACCATGACACCCACAGATACGCAGTATTTT. Residues: CASTMTPTDTQYF.

V gene TRBV19 combines with J gene TRBJ1-2, with D unclear. Trimming took off 5 bases at V and 0 bases at J, with 10 bases between the two ends. The CDR3 length is 14 residues. Per the germline V gene, CDR1 is LNHDA and CDR2 is SQIVND (reference sequence). CDR3 loop: CASSSSRANYGYTF. For the CDR3, the DNA is TGTGCCAGTAGTTCCAGCCGGGCTAACTATGGCTACACCTTC.

The V and J genes are TRBV9 and TRBJ2-1; 10 bases agree with TRBD2. CDR3 length equals 18 residues. Losses at the gene ends were 0 bases for V and 8 bases for J; bases not matched to a gene: 14. The germline gives CDR1 SGDLS, CDR2 YYNGEE. The CDR3 bases are TGTGCCAGCAGCGTAGGGCTAAAAGCGGGGGGGCTTGGGCATGAGCAGTTCTTC. Protein: CASSVGLKAGGLGHEQFF.

The genes are TRBV6-5 and TRBJ2-7; 7 bases are shared with TRBD1. CDR3 size: 15 residues. Germline V gene sequence: CDR1 MNHEY, CDR2 SVGAGI. V lost 4 bases and J lost 1; bases outside the gene matches: 7. For the CDR3, the DNA is TGTGCCAGCAGTTCGGTAGGCAGGGGGTCCTACGAGCAGTACTTC. This translates into CASSSVGRGSYEQYF.

The chain uses TRBV6-1 and TRBJ2-2; the D gene is possibly TRBD2 (6 bases). V was shortened by 8 bases and J by 3 bases, with 13 bases between the two germline ends. This CDR3 contains 14 residues. The germline V gene has CDR1 MNHNS and CDR2 SASEGT. The CDR3 here is CASGSGEHTGELFF. CDR3 sequence (DNA): TGTGCCAGCGGGTCGGGGGAACACACCGGGGAGCTGTTTTTT.

V gene TRBV9 combines with J gene TRBJ2-5; 12 positions agree with TRBD2. V was clipped by 3 bases and J by 5 bases; unmatched bases: 2. In germline, CDR1 is SGDLS, CDR2 YYNGEE. This CDR3 spans 14 amino acids. CDR3 coding DNA: TGTGCCAGCAGCGAAGGGACTAGCGGGGAGACCCAGTACTTC. Amino acid sequence: CASSEGTSGETQYF.

The J gene is TRBJ2-6, the V gene TRBV18, with 9 nucleotides matching TRBD1. Germline CDR1 is KGHSH and CDR2 is LQKENI. Trimming removed 3 bases from V and 0 bases from J; junction bases left unmatched: 6. This CDR3 spans 18 amino acids. The CDR3: CASSPQTGGNSGANVLTF. The CDR3 DNA reads as TGTGCCAGCTCACCCCAGACAGGGGGTAACTCTGGGGCCAACGTCCTGACTTTC.

The chain employs TRBV15 and TRBJ1-3; TRBD1 is a possible D gene (5 bases). Trimming cost V 0 bases and J 4 bases, with 13 bases left between them. The CDR3 is made up of 16 amino acids. The germline CDR1 and CDR2 sequences are LNHNV and YYDKDF (reference sequence). The CDR3 spells CATSRDRVPGGNTIYF. The CDR3 nucleotides are TGTGCCACCAGCAGAGATAGGGTTCCAGGGGGAAACACCATATATTTT.

V usage is TRBV11-2 and J usage is TRBJ2-6; D is unclear. CDR3 length equals 17 residues. V was clipped by 11 bases and J by 0 bases, with 20 bases between them. Germline V gene sequence: CDR1 SGHAT, CDR2 FQNNGV. CDR3 DNA sequence: TGTGCCGGATCCCCGGGCGGATTAACCTCTGGGGCCAACGTCCTGACTTTC. Residues: CAGSPGGLTSGANVLTF.

The gene calls are TRBV5-1 and TRBJ1-1; D remains unclear. Germline V CDR1 and CDR2: SGHRS, YFSETQ. The germline V and J ends were trimmed by 0 bases and 9 bases, with 12 bases remaining between them. This CDR3 comprises 13 residues. The CDR3: CASSLAVDGKAFF. CDR3 in DNA: TGCGCCAGCAGCTTGGCCGTTGATGGGAAAGCTTTCTTT.

This chain joins TRBV6-6 and TRBJ1-6, with 8 positions matching TRBD1. This CDR3 region has 15 residues. Germline trimming cut 6 bases from V and 4 bases from J; bases unmatched to any gene: 5. Per germline, CDR1 MNHNY and CDR2 SVGAGI (reference sequence). This CDR3 is CASSRTGQYNSPLHF. The CDR3 nucleotides read TGTGCCAGCAGCCGGACAGGGCAGTATAATTCACCCCTCCACTTT.

V and J are TRBV19 and TRBJ2-7; D is unclear. Germline CDR1 LNHDA, CDR2 SQIVND (reference sequence). V lost 9 bases and J lost 2, with 14 bases in between. This CDR3 is 13 amino acids long. The CDR3 reads CASSVGFTYEQYF. CDR3 nucleotides: TGTGCCAGCAGTGTAGGGTTCACCTACGAGCAGTACTTC.

This chain connects TRBV5-1 to TRBJ1-2; maybe TRBD1 (5 bases). The CDR3 runs to 15 residues. V lost 0 bases to trimming and J lost 4 bases, with 13 bases between them. Germline V gives CDR1 SGHRS, CDR2 YFSETQ. The CDR3 loop reads CASSLEAGSTYGYTF. DNA of the CDR3: TGCGCCAGCAGCTTGGAGGCAGGGTCTACCTATGGCTACACCTTC.

The chain links TRBV9 to TRBJ2-2; D might be TRBD1 or TRBD2, each matching 6 bases. Germline lookup yields CDR1 SGDLS and CDR2 YYNGEE. Trimming cost V 4 bases and J 1 base, with 14 bases left between them. The CDR3 is 16 amino acids. The DNA for the CDR3 is TGTGCCAGCAGCATAACACAGGGAGGGAACACCGGGGAGCTGTTTTTT. Protein: CASSITQGGNTGELFF.

The rearrangement links TRBV6-5 to TRBJ1-1, with D perhaps matching TRBD1 (5 bases). This CDR3 spans 12 amino acids. V lost 5 bases, J lost 6 bases, and 10 bases lay in between. Germline V lookup: CDR1 MNHEY, CDR2 SVGAGI. The CDR3 sequence is CASSRTGPEAFF. The CDR3, as DNA: TGTGCCAGCAGTCGAACAGGACCTGAAGCTTTCTTT.

This chain uses TRBV29-1 with TRBJ1-4; no firm D call. CDR1 and CDR2 from the germline V gene are SQVTM and ANQGSEA. V lost 4 bases, J lost 4 bases, and 7 bases lay in between. The length of the CDR3 is 12 residues. The chain's CDR3 is CSVGVFNEKLFF. The DNA of the CDR3 is TGCAGCGTTGGCGTATTTAATGAAAAACTGTTTTTT.

The genes are TRBV30 and TRBJ1-2, with D unresolved. CDR1 and CDR2 (germline): GTSNPN, SVGIG (reference sequence). The CDR3 spans 14 residues. The germline V and J ends were trimmed by 0 bases and 4 bases, with 12 bases remaining between them. CDR3 nucleotide sequence: TGTGCCTGGAGTGTAAGAACGGCAGTCTATGGCTACACCTTC. It yields the protein CAWSVRTAVYGYTF.

The rearrangement links TRBV2 to TRBJ2-1, with a weak D call TRBD2 (5 bases). The V gene lost 3 bases and the J gene lost 13 bases, with 10 bases spanning the gap. Looked up from germline, CDR1 is SNHLY and CDR2 is FYNNEI. The CDR3 runs 11 residues. The DNA of the CDR3 is TGTGCCAGCAGTGACGAGGGAAATCAGTTCTTC. Protein product: CASSDEGNQFF. Based on the CDR3 plus reference TRBV2 and TRBJ2-1, the full variable domain is EPEVTQTPSHQVTQMGQEVILRCVPISNHLYFYWYRQILGQKVEFLVSFYNNEISEKSEIFDDQFSVERPDGSNFTLKIRSTKLEDSAMYFCASSDEGNQFFGPGTRLTVL.

V and J are TRBV19 and TRBJ2-1; D not certain. Trimming removed 4 bases at V and 3 bases at J, with 10 bases between. The CDR3 consists of 14 residues. Looked up from germline, CDR1 is LNHDA and CDR2 is SQIVND (reference sequence). CDR3 in amino acids: CASSKVGDYNEQFF. The CDR3 DNA reads as TGTGCCAGTAGTAAGGTAGGTGACTACAATGAGCAGTTCTTC.